By sample fraction, the clone carrying this TCR beta chain is medium-sized. The CDR3 extends over 16 amino acids. From germline, CDR1 is SGHDT and CDR2 YYEEEE. Unmatched junction bases numbered 5, after V lost 4 bases and J lost 0 bases. This specimen belongs to a study of control samples from healthy donors and cancer patients. Measured with immunoSEQ multiplex PCR; TCRdb has only the in-frame clones, and not every one. The repertoire holds about 61,000 clones, almost 90% seen once, with approximately 6% in the top ten. The chain combines TRBV5-6 with TRBJ2-2; 8 nucleotides match TRBD2. Sequenced sample: PBMCs. This sequence was found in a man in his 60s with colorectal cancer. As DNA, the CDR3 is TGTGCCAGCAGCCAGGACGGGGGGGCGAACACCGGGGAGCTGTTTTTT. Amino acids: CASSQDGGANTGELFF.